This T cell receptor beta chain stems from a study of blood T cells in healthy people across ages. Regarding this clonotype: The antigen remains undetermined.

Whole-study findings and limits: As naive T cell percentage varied, TCR beta diversity correlated strongly with it.

Combining a sample-barcoded 5' primer with a J-beta primer mix, a second PCR ran for 7 to 11 cycles. TCRdb re-called the 5' RACE reads with MiXCR, one entry per CDR3 protein. The sample records hundreds of thousands of distinct CDR3 sequences, 30% to 45% being singletons. Ten milliliters of peripheral blood were drawn from each donor into EDTA-treated tubes. The V gene's germline CDR1 is LGHNA and CDR2 YSLEER. V lost 0 bases, J lost 7 bases, and 12 bases lay in between. This CDR3 contains 14 residues. The receptor was isolated from a man between 18 and 35 years old in good health. Specimen: blood. The chain combines TRBV4-3 with TRBJ1-2; tentative D call: TRBD1 (5 bases). In DNA form, the CDR3 reads TGCGCCAGCAGCCAAGATTGGGGGAGTGGTGGCTACACCTTC. As protein: CASSQDWGSGGYTF.